The clone carrying this T cell receptor beta chain was found a few times. This sample was taken from a study of OX40 agonist ivuxolimab in advanced cancers. Per germline, CDR1 SGHAT and CDR2 FQNNGV. The CDR3 contains 13 residues. The J segment lost 3 bases and the V segment lost 6 bases, leaving 5 bases of the junction unmatched. Assay used: immunoSEQ multiplex PCR; TCRdb lists only in-frame clones, some missing. Of about 48,000 clones listed, around 80% are singletons. The TCR sequence derives from an adult with an advanced solid tumor such as melanoma, head and neck, liver or kidney cancer. The input for sequencing was CD4+ or CD8+ T cells sorted from blood, taken in a trial of the OX40 agonist ivuxolimab. The gene calls are TRBV11-2 and TRBJ2-7; 7 bases fit TRBD1. The CDR3 protein is CASSRDRDYEQYF. The CDR3 bases are TGTGCCAGCAGTCGGGACAGAGACTACGAGCAGTACTTC.